The source of this TCR beta chain is a study of T cell responses to AZD1222 COVID-19 vaccine. Second-dose groups at about 4 or about 12 weeks were pooled. The repertoire was sequenced with immunoSEQ multiplex PCR; TCRdb's copy has only in-frame clones and lacks some. The table shows about 200,000 clones, with approximately 95% occurring only once. Study-level results: White British people made up most donors, females outnumbered males, and clonal diversity was possibly underestimated. Spike-specific TCR breadth and depth grew following two AZD1222 doses.

Comment on this clone: Antigen unknown.

This receptor was identified in an adult who received the AZD1222 COVID-19 vaccine. The sequenced sample was peripheral blood, obtained 28 days after the second AZD1222 dose.

The CDR3 coding sequence is TGCGCCAGCAGCCAAGTCTCGACTGGAAACACCATATATTTT. It yields the protein CASSQVSTGNTIYF. The chain joins TRBV4-1 to TRBJ1-3; D remains ambiguous. The CDR3 covers 14 residues. In germline, CDR1 is MGHRA, CDR2 YSYEKL. Trimming took off 1 base at V and 2 bases at J, with 6 bases between the two ends.